This T cell receptor (beta chain) appears in the sequencing data of a study of OX40 agonist ivuxolimab in advanced cancers. Describing the broader study: The costimulatory receptor OX40 (CD134) was targeted by ivuxolimab, a fully human IgG2 agonistic monoclonal antibody. Prior anti-PD-1, anti-PD-L1 or anti-CTLA-4 therapy was permitted, and 30% to 50% of dose-escalation patients had received checkpoint inhibitors. Of the roughly 50 dose-escalation patients, hepatocellular carcinoma was present in 19, melanoma in about 15, renal cell carcinoma in 9 and head and neck cancer in 9. The purpose of peripheral TCRbeta sequencing was to test whether ivuxolimab changed TCR sequence diversity and led to clonal T-cell expansion. The monotherapy dose-escalation portion (N ≈ 52 patients) of the phase I ivuxolimab trial is reported in the paper. Intravenous ivuxolimab was administered to patients every 2 weeks at six dose levels: 0.01, 0.1, 0.3, 1.5, 3 and 10 mg/kg. In the dose-escalation cohort, roughly 80% of patients were male, and the mean age was approximately 64 years, with a range of about 23 to 80. Partial responses occurred in three dose-escalation patients: two with cutaneous melanoma and one with hepatocellular carcinoma.

The CDR3 measures 15 amino acids from cysteine to phenylalanine. The DNA shown is the 45-base CDR3, in frame from base 1. Via the germline V gene, CDR1 is SGHVT and CDR2 SQSDAQ. V lost 4 bases and J lost 3 bases; the stretch between them is 14 bases long. The trial excluded patients who had a history of autoimmune disease or who were on systemic immunosuppression. In every dose cohort, peripheral blood was drawn for TCR sequencing at baseline, cycle 4 day 1, and cycle 7 day 1. Samples came from an open-label, multicenter, first-in-human phase I dose-escalation trial of ivuxolimab. The trial enrolled adults with locally advanced or metastatic head and neck squamous cell, hepatocellular, melanoma or renal cell carcinoma. Before TCR sequencing, CD4+ and CD8+ T cells were separately sorted from peripheral blood. Notes on this clone: It has no known antigen specificity. It has no much larger one-base neighbor in the sample; base qualities were not kept.

For sequencing of the TCRbeta CDR3 region, genomic DNA was extracted from the sorted cells. TCRbeta CDR3 regions were sequenced using the immunoSEQ Assay. The clones in this table, taken by TCRdb from immuneACCESS, are in-frame only. Not every clone is retained; where verified, under half of the shortfall comes from an unresolved V gene, and the cause of the rest is unknown. Recorded for this sample are 53,000 or so clones; around 77% of them occurred a single time. The ten largest clones add up to around 2% of the sample. Paper-wide results and their limitations: After ivuxolimab, more expanded clones were found on average in CD8+ T cells than in CD4+ T cells. Low levels of normalized T-cell clonal expansion were also seen in some patients who did not respond. Which antigens the clonally expanded peripheral T cells were specific for was not determined. Partial responders in the 0.1-3.0 mg/kg groups had among the lowest normalized peripheral clonal expansion, especially among CD8+ T cells. Clonal expansion of both CD4+ and CD8+ blood T cells was observed from baseline to week 6 at doses 0.1 to 3.0 mg/kg.

The sequencing here drew on CD4+ or CD8+ T cells sorted from blood, taken in a trial of the OX40 agonist ivuxolimab. Recombination connected TRBV7-4 to TRBJ2-3; tentative D gene TRBD2, with 7 bases matching. The TCR originated in an adult with an advanced solid tumor such as melanoma, head and neck, liver or kidney cancer. For the CDR3, the sequence is CASSWTQGGTDTQYF. The DNA is TGTGCCAGCAGCTGGACACAGGGAGGGACAGATACGCAGTATTTT.